These 10 T cell receptor beta chains originate from one sample sequenced in a study of shared clonotypes between healthy human individuals. Assay: immunoSEQ multiplex PCR; the TCRdb copy retains only in-frame clones and omits some. Here the sample spans 2 million to 2.5 million clones, 95% being singletons. Sequencing was performed on naive CD4+ T cells sorted from blood. Sample subset: CD45RA+ positively selected. These receptors all come from a man between 18 and 29 years old in good health.

Comments on this clone: Other DNA sequences in this sample translate to the same CDR3. The rearrangement links TRBV19 to TRBJ2-7; D is possibly TRBD1 or TRBD2 (5 bases each). Germline V gene data show CDR1 as LNHDA and CDR2 as SQIVND (reference sequence). Trimming took 5 bases from V and 3 from J, leaving 14 bases between them. CDR3 length: 14 amino acids. CDR3 amino acids: CASSPGTGLYEQYF. The CDR3 bases are TGTGCCAGTAGTCCGGGGACGGGGCTCTACGAGCAGTACTTC.

In this sample, this clone turned up once. The V and J genes are TRBV30 and TRBJ1-2; weak D call: TRBD1 (5 bases). Germline CDR1 is GTSNPN and CDR2 is SVGIG (reference sequence). The CDR3 contains 18 residues. Trimming pared 0 bases from V and 3 bases from J, leaving 23 bases between. CDR3 amino acids: CAWSVRRGLSWRDYGYTF. CDR3 nucleotide sequence: TGTGCCTGGAGTGTGCGCCGGGGACTAAGTTGGCGGGACTATGGCTACACCTTC.

The chain links TRBV30 to TRBJ2-2; D is possibly TRBD1 (5 bases). The germline V and J ends were trimmed by 5 bases and 0 bases, with 7 bases remaining between them. This CDR3 spans 13 amino acids. CDR1 GTSNPN and CDR2 SVGIG come from the germline V gene (reference sequence). DNA for the CDR3: TGTGCCTGGGACAGTTCGAACACCGGGGAGCTGTTTTTT. Its protein is CAWDSSNTGELFF.

J is TRBJ2-1 and V is TRBV6-5; 7 positions match TRBD2. V lost 6 bases to trimming and J lost 5 bases; unmatched junction nucleotides: 10. Germline V gene lookup returns CDR1 MNHEY and CDR2 SVGAGI. The CDR3 loop spans 15 amino acids. The CDR3 DNA is TGTGCCAGCAGGCCCGCGGGGGAGGGCAACAATGAGCAGTTCTTC. Its translation is CASRPAGEGNNEQFF.

This clone was observed a single time. The chain combines TRBV6-6 with TRBJ2-3; 9 bases match TRBD2. The J segment lost 2 bases and the V segment lost 8 bases, leaving 5 bases of the junction unmatched. CDR3 length equals 14 residues. From germline, CDR1 is MNHNY and CDR2 SVGAGI (reference sequence). Written as DNA, the CDR3 is TGTGCCAGCGGAGGGACTAGCTCCACAGATACGCAGTATTTT. Translated: CASGGTSSTDTQYF.

This clone was found once. The rearrangement uses TRBV18 and TRBJ1-2, with D possibly matching TRBD1 (5 bases). This CDR3 is 14 amino acids long. Germline V gene lookup returns CDR1 KGHSH and CDR2 LQKENI. The V and J ends lost 1 base and 4 bases respectively, with 10 bases between them. The CDR3 here is CASSPRGDGYGYTF. The DNA for the CDR3 is TGTGCCAGCTCACCACGGGGGGACGGCTATGGCTACACCTTC.

V is TRBV6-1 and J is TRBJ2-1; 11 bases agree with TRBD2. With V trimmed by 5 bases and J by 4 bases, 4 bases remained unmatched. Germline V gives CDR1 MNHNS, CDR2 SASEGT. The CDR3 runs to 15 residues. The CDR3 bases are TGTGCCAGCAGTTTTCTAGCGGGAGGATACAATGAGCAGTTCTTC. It encodes CASSFLAGGYNEQFF.

V gene TRBV6-5 combines with J gene TRBJ1-6; D is perhaps TRBD1 (6 bases). V shed 6 bases and J shed 12 bases, with 9 bases lying between them. CDR3 length: 11 residues. Germline V gene lookup returns CDR1 MNHEY and CDR2 SVGAGI. For the CDR3, the DNA is TGTGCCAGCAGAAAAGGGGGACCCCTCCACTTT. This encodes CASRKGGPLHF.

The J gene is TRBJ2-7, the V gene TRBV5-1, with D possibly matching TRBD1 (5 bases). This CDR3 spans 15 amino acids. Germline V gene sequence: CDR1 SGHRS, CDR2 YFSETQ. V dropped 4 bases and J dropped 0 bases, with 14 bases sitting between them. CDR3 sequence (DNA): TGCGCCAGCAGCCCTCTCGCAGGGAACTCCTACGAGCAGTACTTC. Amino acid sequence: CASSPLAGNSYEQYF.

This clone was detected a few times. The chain recombines TRBV30 with TRBJ1-1; D is ambiguous. Germline assignment: CDR1 GTSNPN and CDR2 SVGIG (reference sequence). CDR3 length equals 14 residues. V lost 0 bases and J lost 1, with 9 bases in between. CDR3 nucleotide sequence: TGTGCCTGGAGTGTCGAGGGAAGGAACACTGAAGCTTTCTTT. Its translation: CAWSVEGRNTEAFF.